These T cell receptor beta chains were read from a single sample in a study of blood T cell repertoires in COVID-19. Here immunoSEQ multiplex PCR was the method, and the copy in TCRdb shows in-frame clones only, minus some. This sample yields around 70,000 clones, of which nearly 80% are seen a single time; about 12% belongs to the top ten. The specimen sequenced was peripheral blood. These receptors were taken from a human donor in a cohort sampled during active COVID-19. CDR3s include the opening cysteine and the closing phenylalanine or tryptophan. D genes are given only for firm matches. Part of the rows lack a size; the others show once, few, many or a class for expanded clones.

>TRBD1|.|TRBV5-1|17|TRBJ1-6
TGCGCCAGCAGCCCATATAGTTCAGGACAGGCCAATTCACCCCTCCACTTT
CASSPYSSGQANSPLHF
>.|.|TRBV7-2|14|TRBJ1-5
TGTGCCAGCAGCTCAGGAAGCTCTACCCAGCCCCAGCATTTT
CASSSGSSTQPQHF
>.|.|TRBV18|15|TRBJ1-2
TGTGCCAGCTCACCACGGCGAGACACAGCTAATGGCTACACCTTC
CASSPRRDTANGYTF
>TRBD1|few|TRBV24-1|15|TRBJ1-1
TGTGCCACCAGTGGCCGACAGGGGGCGCGGACTGAAGCTTTCTTT
CATSGRQGARTEAFF
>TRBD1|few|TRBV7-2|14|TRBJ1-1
TGTGCCAGCAGCTTGGGACAGGAGAACACTGAAGCTTTCTTT
CASSLGQENTEAFF
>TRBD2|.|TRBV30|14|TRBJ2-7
TGTGCCTGGAGTTTCGGGGGGGCTTCCTACGAGCAGTACTTC
CAWSFGGASYEQYF
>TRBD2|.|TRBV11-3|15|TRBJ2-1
TGTGCCAGCGGACCAACTAGCGGGAGTAGGGGTGAGCAGTTCTTC
CASGPTSGSRGEQFF
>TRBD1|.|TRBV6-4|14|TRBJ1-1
TGTGCCAGCAGCCCTACCGGGACAGGTGACCTGGCTTTCTTT
CASSPTGTGDLAFF
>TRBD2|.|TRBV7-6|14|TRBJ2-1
TGTGCCAGCAGCTCCGGACTAGCGGACAATGAGCAGTTCTTC
CASSSGLADNEQFF
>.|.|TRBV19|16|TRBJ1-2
TGTGCCAGTAGTATAGGAGGGGCGGGGACCGTCTATGGCTACACCTTC
CASSIGGAGTVYGYTF
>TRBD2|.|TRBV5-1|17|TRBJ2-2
TGCGCCAGCAGCTGGAGCATAGCGGGATCCCCCACCGGGGAGCTGTTTTTT
CASSWSIAGSPTGELFF
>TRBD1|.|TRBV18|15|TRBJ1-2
TGTGCCAGCTCAGAGACAGGGCCCTCTTTCTATGGCTACACCTTC
CASSETGPSFYGYTF